This paragraph covers one T cell receptor (beta chain) sequence. Measured with immunoSEQ multiplex PCR; TCRdb has only the in-frame clones, and not every one. The repertoire has 65,000 to 80,000 clones, 80% of them found once; the top ten carry around 0.66%. The V gene's germline CDR1 is SGHRS and CDR2 YFSETQ. The CDR3 sequence is 14 residues long. V was cut by 0 bases and J by 10 bases, with 16 bases left in between. The data stem from a study of T cell clones after liver transplantation. Thawed unstimulated PBMCs were FACS-sorted by CD3, CD4 and CD8 into two populations. Sequenced material: CD4+ T cells from blood, taken before liver transplant. This receptor was identified in a human donor who received a liver transplant. The chain recombines TRBV5-1 with TRBJ1-1, with D perhaps TRBD1 (5 bases). CDR3 in DNA: TGCGCCAGCAGCTTGGCGGGTGGAGGGGATCGAGCTTTCTTT. Translated: CASSLAGGGDRAFF.